The clone carrying this TCR beta chain was picked up one time. The source of the sample is a study of blood T cell repertoires in COVID-19. For the study at large: Sample material is recorded as cDNA or gDNA derived from T cells, B-cell-depleted T cells, or PBMCs.

The CDR3 loop spans 13 amino acids. CDR1 is PRHDT, CDR2 FYEKMQ, per germline (reference sequence). The trim removed 4 bases at V and 3 bases at J, leaving 0 bases unmatched. Data came from immunoSEQ multiplex PCR; TCRdb stores just in-frame clones and leaves some out. In the table there are nearly 300,000 clones, roughly 80% of which are singletons. The sequenced material came from peripheral blood. The clonotype comes from a human donor with COVID-19, enrolled during active disease. The donor label of this sample is uncertain. V usage is TRBV13 and J usage is TRBJ2-7; 10 bases are shared with TRBD1. The CDR3 region is CASSWDRGYEQYF. For the CDR3, the DNA is TGTGCCAGCAGCTGGGACAGGGGCTACGAGCAGTACTTC.